Below are 17 T cell receptor beta chains sequenced from a single sample in a study of T cell changes during pregnancy in multiple sclerosis. The method was immunoSEQ multiplex PCR; TCRdb's version includes in-frame clones alone and lacks a portion of them. The sample shows tens of thousands of clones, around 92% of them seen only once. This specimen consisted of peripheral blood, obtained after pregnancy. These receptor sequences come from a female donor with multiple sclerosis, enrolled in a pregnancy study.

As to this clone: The junction does not match germline at one end; this may be a read error. The V call is TRBV6-5, the J call TRBJ2-2, with 8 bases aligning to TRBD1. Germline V gene data show CDR1 as MNHEY and CDR2 as SVGAGI. This CDR3 has 13 residues. The CDR3 sequence is CSCTGGNTGELFF. The CDR3 DNA reads as TGCTCTTGTACAGGGGGGAACACCGGGGAGCTGTTTTTT.

The chain has TRBV6-1 and TRBJ1-5; 8 nucleotides agree with TRBD1. This CDR3 spans 16 amino acids. Germline V CDR1 and CDR2: MNHNS, SASEGT. V dropped 3 bases and J dropped 6; count of bases not matched to a gene: 10. CDR3 protein: CASSDDRGGLSQPQHF. CDR3 in DNA: TGTGCCAGCAGTGATGACAGGGGCGGTTTGTCTCAGCCCCAGCATTTT.

The chain joins TRBV6-4 to TRBJ2-1; TRBD2 matches at 13 bases. Germline V CDR1 and CDR2: MRHNA, SNTAGT. V trimming: 6 bases; J trimming: 7 bases; junction bases outside the gene matches: 6. The CDR3 contains 15 residues. The CDR3 DNA reads TGTGCCAGCAGCCCTACTAGCGGGAGGGGGAATGAGCAGTTCTTC. Translating gives CASSPTSGRGNEQFF.

The chain links TRBV4-3 to TRBJ1-5; D is possibly TRBD1 (5 bases). The CDR3 sequence is 15 residues long. Germline V gives CDR1 LGHNA, CDR2 YSLEER. The V and J ends lost 1 base and 4 bases respectively, with 11 bases between them. This chain's CDR3 is CASSQARDRNQPQHF. CDR3 nucleotide sequence: TGCGCCAGCAGCCAAGCTCGAGACAGAAATCAGCCCCAGCATTTT.

This chain joins TRBV18 and TRBJ2-1, with 11 bases lining up with TRBD2. The CDR3 is 16 residues long. V gave up 6 bases and J gave up 8 bases; unmatched junction bases: 12. Per germline, CDR1 KGHSH and CDR2 LQKENI. CDR3 DNA sequence: TGTGCCAGCTCGCCATGGACTAGCGGGCTTTCGGATGAGCAGTTCTTC. As protein: CASSPWTSGLSDEQFF.

The CDR3 sequence is CASSPPDGGNEKLFF. In nucleotides, the CDR3 is TGTGCCAGCAGCCCACCGGACGGGGGTAATGAAAAACTGTTTTTT. This chain connects TRBV28 to TRBJ1-4, with a weak D call TRBD1 (5 bases). The CDR3 has 15 amino acids. Trimming removed 6 bases from V and 4 bases from J, with 15 bases in between. Germline V gene data show CDR1 as MDHEN and CDR2 as SYDVKM.

V gene TRBV4-3 combines with J gene TRBJ1-5; TRBD1 is a possible D gene (5 bases). Trimming removed 4 bases from V and 2 bases from J, with 18 bases in between. The CDR3 covers 17 residues. The germline gives CDR1 LGHNA, CDR2 YSLEER. The CDR3 here is CASSPRYPGEGNQPQHF. The CDR3 DNA follows: TGCGCCAGCAGCCCTCGGTACCCGGGGGAGGGCAATCAGCCCCAGCATTTT.

V is TRBV9 and J is TRBJ2-3; 8 nucleotides agree with TRBD2. Germline assignment: CDR1 SGDLS and CDR2 YYNGEE. V was pared by 1 base and J by 4 bases, with 8 bases of the junction left unmatched. The CDR3 loop spans 16 amino acids. CDR3 loop: CASSVQPAGAPDTQYF. The CDR3 DNA sequence: TGTGCCAGCAGCGTACAGCCAGCGGGGGCTCCAGATACGCAGTATTTT.

CDR3: CASSVLDSRTDTQYF. CDR3 DNA sequence: TGTGCCAGCAGCGTCTTGGACTCCCGCACAGATACGCAGTATTTT. The chain employs TRBV9 and TRBJ2-3; D is possibly TRBD2 (5 bases). CDR1 SGDLS and CDR2 YYNGEE come from the germline V gene. This CDR3 is 15 amino acids long. V was trimmed by 2 bases and J by 1 base, leaving 11 bases between them.

This chain links TRBV18 with TRBJ1-5, with 7 nucleotides matching TRBD1. The CDR3 runs to 17 residues. Unmatched junction bases numbered 8, after V lost 3 bases and J lost 0 bases. Germline CDR1 reads KGHSH; CDR2 reads LQKENI. DNA of the CDR3: TGTGCCAGCTCACCGAGCCAGGGGGGCGGTAGCAATCAGCCCCAGCATTTT. Translation: CASSPSQGGGSNQPQHF. The entire variable domain, with the rest obtained from reference TRBV18 and TRBJ1-5, is as follows: NAGVMQNPRHLVRRRGQEARLRCSPMKGHSHVYWYRQLPEEGLKFMVYLQKENIIDESGMPKERFSAEFPKEGPSILRIQQVVRGDSAAYFCASSPSQGGGSNQPQHFGDGTRLSIL.

The chain's CDR3 is CASSLAGWEYQETQYF. In DNA form, the CDR3 reads TGCGCCAGCAGCTTGGCCGGGTGGGAGTACCAAGAGACCCAGTACTTC. This rearrangement joins TRBV5-1 to TRBJ2-5, with D possibly matching TRBD2 (5 bases). V was trimmed by 0 bases and J by 0 bases, leaving 12 bases between them. The germline CDR1 and CDR2 sequences are SGHRS and YFSETQ. The CDR3 length is 16 residues.

The J gene is TRBJ1-2, the V gene TRBV5-6, with 8 bases aligning to TRBD1. The junction had 6 bases not matched to a gene; V was cut back by 4 bases and J by 7 bases. This CDR3 has 13 amino acids. Germline V lookup: CDR1 SGHDT, CDR2 YYEEEE. CDR3 amino acids: CASSQTGESGYTF. CDR3 bases: TGTGCCAGCAGCCAGACAGGGGAGAGTGGCTACACCTTC.

The V call is TRBV6-4, the J call TRBJ1-1, with D unresolved. V lost 3 bases, J lost 1 base, and 6 bases lay in between. The CDR3 is 13 residues long. CDR1 is MRHNA and CDR2 is SNTAGT in the germline V gene. CDR3 region: CASSERGNTEAFF. The CDR3 coding sequence is TGTGCCAGCAGTGAGCGGGGGAACACTGAAGCTTTCTTT.

The chain carries TRBV5-1 and TRBJ1-4, with 10 bases aligning to TRBD1. Germline V lookup: CDR1 SGHRS, CDR2 YFSETQ. CDR3 length: 15 amino acids. The junction had 5 bases not matched to a gene; V was cut back by 0 bases and J by 9 bases. The CDR3 protein is CASSLEGQGWKKLFF. CDR3 DNA: TGCGCCAGCAGCTTGGAGGGACAGGGGTGGAAAAAACTGTTTTTT. The whole variable domain, filled in from reference TRBV5-1 and TRBJ1-4, reads KAGVTQTPRYLIKTRGQQVTLSCSPISGHRSVSWYQQTPGQGLQFLFEYFSETQRNKGNFPGRFSGRQFSNSRSEMNVSTLELGDSALYLCASSLEGQGWKKLFFGSGTQLSVL.

The chain employs TRBV19 and TRBJ1-5, with D unresolved. Germline V CDR1 and CDR2: LNHDA, SQIVND (reference sequence). Trimming took 1 base from V and 5 from J, leaving 12 bases between them. CDR3 size: 15 residues. The CDR3 loop is CASSIGVGGYQPQHF. The DNA of the CDR3 is TGTGCCAGTAGTATAGGTGTTGGCGGATATCAGCCCCAGCATTTT.

The J gene is TRBJ2-7, the V gene TRBV5-6; TRBD1 aligns across 8 bases. The J segment lost 7 bases and the V segment lost 4 bases, leaving 10 bases of the junction unmatched. The CDR3 runs to 14 residues. Germline V CDR1 and CDR2: SGHDT, YYEEEE. CDR3 nucleotides: TGTGCCAGCAGCCCGCGGCAGGGGGCGGGTGAGCAGTACTTC. Its protein is CASSPRQGAGEQYF.

J is TRBJ2-1 and V is TRBV29-1; 13 nucleotides line up with TRBD2. CDR1 SQVTM and CDR2 ANQGSEA come from the germline V gene. This CDR3 has 16 residues. The V segment lost 7 bases and the J segment 4 bases; nucleotides outside the gene matches: 10. The CDR3 loop reads CSGGPGTSGEYNEQFF. The CDR3 bases are TGCAGCGGCGGTCCTGGGACTAGCGGGGAGTACAATGAGCAGTTCTTC.